The source of this T cell receptor (beta chain) is a study of blood T cell repertoires in COVID-19. Study summary: There were acute and convalescent COVID-19 samples, and they came from the United States, Italy and Spain. The cDNA or gDNA used as material had been derived from T cells, B-cell-depleted T cells, or PBMCs.

Original processing notes: Researchers report that nucleated cell counts were estimated from reference gene primer amplification. Libraries were prepared by immunoSEQ multiplex PCR; TCRdb keeps only in-frame clonotypes and omits some of them. V and J calls and clone size follow that table, whereas D and trimming were derived from the DNA. Of more than 150,000 clones in the sample, about 90% were seen once. Germline CDR1 MDHEN, CDR2 SYDVKM. Trimming cost V 5 bases and J 3 bases; bases outside gene matches: 6. The CDR3 loop spans 14 amino acids. Sample: peripheral blood. This chain uses TRBV28 with TRBJ1-2; 7 positions agree with TRBD1. The source is a man aged 45-65 years with acute or convalescent COVID-19. The CDR3 region is CASSPRDRDYGYTF. DNA of the CDR3: TGTGCCAGCAGTCCGAGGGACAGAGACTATGGCTACACCTTC.